The present T cell receptor (beta chain) was sequenced within a study of Graves' ophthalmopathy and Graves' hyperthyroidism. Trimming at V came to 3 bases and at J to 1 base, leaving 3 bases not matched to a gene. Germline CDR1 is SGHRS and CDR2 is YFSETQ. CDR3 size: 16 residues. About this clonotype: Likely a read error: the CDR3 ends without its conserved phenylalanine or tryptophan.

Amplified TCR beta CDR3 regions were obtained using RNA transcripts as template. First-round RT-PCR employed HTBI primers, with a second-round multiplex PCR after it. MiXCR was run by TCRdb on the multiplex PCR reads, yielding one entry per CDR3 protein. This table holds about 620,000 distinct CDR3 sequences, 22% found once. The chain links TRBV5-1 to TRBJ2-2; 10 bases match TRBD2. The receptor's source is a woman aged 18-30 years with stable Graves' hyperthyroidism. Some clones in this sample may be carry-over from other donors' samples. Sequences were obtained from peripheral blood. The CDR3 nucleotides are TGCGCCAGCAGCTATCGGACTAGCGGGAACACCGGGGAGCTGTTTCTT. Translated: CASSYRTSGNTGELFL.